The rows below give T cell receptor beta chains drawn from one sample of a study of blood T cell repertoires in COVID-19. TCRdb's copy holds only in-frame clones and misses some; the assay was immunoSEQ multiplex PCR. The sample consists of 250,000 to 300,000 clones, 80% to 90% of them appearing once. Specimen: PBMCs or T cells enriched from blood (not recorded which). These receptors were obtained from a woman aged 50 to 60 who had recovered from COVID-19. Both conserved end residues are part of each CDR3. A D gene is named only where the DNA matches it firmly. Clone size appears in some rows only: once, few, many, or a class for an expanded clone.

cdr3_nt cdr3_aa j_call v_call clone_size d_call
TGTGCCAGCAGTTTAGGCCTCAGGGAAGGCGGCTACACCTTC CASSLGLREGGYTF TRBJ1-2 TRBV28 . .
TGTGCCAGCAGCTTGGGGAGGCTTGCGGCGGGAGCTGAGCAGTTCTTC CASSLGRLAAGAEQFF TRBJ2-1 TRBV5-4 . TRBD2
TGCGCCAGCAGCTTCCAAAGCGGGCCATTAACCATCAATGAGCAGTTCTTC CASSFQSGPLTINEQFF TRBJ2-1 TRBV5-1 . .
TGTGCCACCAGCGCCGGGACTAGCGGCCCTACGCAGTATTTT CATSAGTSGPTQYF TRBJ2-3 TRBV24-1 once TRBD2
TGTGCCAGCAGCCGGGTCGTGGAGAGCTCCTACAATGAGCAGTTCTTC CASSRVVESSYNEQFF TRBJ2-1 TRBV5-6 . .
TGTGCCAGCAGTATGACTAGCGGGAGGGCGAATCAGTACTTC CASSMTSGRANQYF TRBJ2-4 TRBV28 . TRBD2
TGTGCCAGCAGGACCCGACTAGCGGGCCTCACAGATACGCAGTATTTT CASRTRLAGLTDTQYF TRBJ2-3 TRBV27 . TRBD2
TGTGCCAGCAGGAGGGAGGACTATGGCTACACCTTC CASRREDYGYTF TRBJ1-2 TRBV27 . .
TGTGCCACCAGCAGTCCCCAGAGCAATCAGCCCCAGCATTTT CATSSPQSNQPQHF TRBJ1-5 TRBV15 . .
TGTGCCAGCAAGGTGGGGGCGGACCCCCCCCACGAGCAGTACTTC CASKVGADPPHEQYF TRBJ2-7 TRBV2 once .
TGCGCCAGCAGCCAAGAAGGGACAGACTACAATGAGCAGTTCTTC CASSQEGTDYNEQFF TRBJ2-1 TRBV4-1 . TRBD1
TGTGCCAGCAGTGCGGGACAGGCCGGGGAGCTGTTTTTT CASSAGQAGELFF TRBJ2-2 TRBV6-4 once TRBD1
TGTGCCAGCAGCCCTGGGGCGTGGGACACAGATACGCAGTATTTT CASSPGAWDTDTQYF TRBJ2-3 TRBV27 . .
TGCGCCAGCAGAGGGACTAGCGGGATGAACTCCTACGAGCAGTACTTC CASRGTSGMNSYEQYF TRBJ2-7 TRBV10-2 . TRBD2
TGTGCCAGCAGCCAAGATGGCCGATACTATGGCTACACCTTC CASSQDGRYYGYTF TRBJ1-2 TRBV14 . .
TGCAGCGTGGCCGCGGGTGGGCAGCCCCAGCATTTT CSVAAGGQPQHF TRBJ1-5 TRBV29-1 . .
TGTGCCACCAGCAGAGGCCCGGGACAGGGGAGTCAGCCCCAGCATTTT CATSRGPGQGSQPQHF TRBJ1-5 TRBV15 . TRBD1
TGTGCCAGCAACAGGGGGAATTCACCCCTCCACTTT CASNRGNSPLHF TRBJ1-6 TRBV6-5 . TRBD1
TGTGCCAGCAGCGCTCGGACTAGCGGGGTATATGGTGAGCAGTTCTTC CASSARTSGVYGEQFF TRBJ2-1 TRBV7-9 . TRBD2
TGTGCCAGTAGTATTGGGGCAGGCTCTGGAAACACCATATATTTT CASSIGAGSGNTIYF TRBJ1-3 TRBV19 . .
TGTGCCAGCAGCTTGTCCCTAGCCAATGAGCAGTTCTTC CASSLSLANEQFF TRBJ2-1 TRBV5-4 few .
TGTGCCAGCAGTCGGCAGGGTTACTATGGCTACACCTTC CASSRQGYYGYTF TRBJ1-2 TRBV27 . .
TGTGCCAGCAGCTTGCGCTACGAGCAGTACTTC CASSLRYEQYF TRBJ2-7 TRBV5-6 . .
TGTGCCACCAGCAGGAGGGGGGGATACAATGAGCAGTTCTTC CATSRRGGYNEQFF TRBJ2-1 TRBV15 once .
TGTGCCAGCAGCTTAGCTTTCAACTACGAGCAGTACTTC CASSLAFNYEQYF TRBJ2-7 TRBV7-6 . .
TGTGCCATCAGTGACATAGCGTCTGAAATCTCGGGCACTGAAGCTTTCTTT CAISDIASEISGTEAFF TRBJ1-1 TRBV10-3 . .
TGCAGTGCCGAACAGGTTCAGTACTTC CSAEQVQYF TRBJ2-7 TRBV20-1 . .
TGTGCCAGCAGCCCCCAAGCCTCCCCCAAGTCCGAGCAGTACTTC CASSPQASPKSEQYF TRBJ2-7 TRBV7-2 . .
TGTGCCAGCAGTTGGGGACAGGGGAACTATGGCTACACCTTC CASSWGQGNYGYTF TRBJ1-2 TRBV28 once TRBD1
TGTGCCAGCAGCCAAGAAGCTGGGGGCACTGGCTACACCTTC CASSQEAGGTGYTF TRBJ1-2 TRBV14 . .
TGTGCCAGCACCCCGACGGGTAGCTCCTACGAGCAGTACTTC CASTPTGSSYEQYF TRBJ2-7 TRBV7-8 . .
TGTGCCAGCAGCCCCCCCTTGGCAGGATCTGGAAACACCATATATTTT CASSPPLAGSGNTIYF TRBJ1-3 TRBV5-5 few .
TGTGCCAGTAGTATACGCGAGAGTGACACCATATATTTT CASSIRESDTIYF TRBJ1-3 TRBV19 . .
TGTGCCAGCAGCTTCGCTAGCGGGAACCCCTACGAGCAGTACTTC CASSFASGNPYEQYF TRBJ2-7 TRBV7-9 . TRBD2
TGTGCCACCGCGGGACAGCTTAATGAAAAACTGTTTTTT CATAGQLNEKLFF TRBJ1-4 TRBV12-3/TRBV12-4 . TRBD1
TGTGCCAGCAGCCAAGTGTCCAGGGGTGGAAACACCATATATTTT CASSQVSRGGNTIYF TRBJ1-3 TRBV14 . .
TGCAGCGTTCCGGACTGGACTGAAGCTTTCTTT CSVPDWTEAFF TRBJ1-1 TRBV29-1 . .
TGTGCCAGCAGTGAAGCTTGGGGAGACGAGAATCAGCCCCAGCATTTT CASSEAWGDENQPQHF TRBJ1-5 TRBV6-1 . .
TGTGCCAGCAGTTCAACAGGGGGCTGGAGCACTGAAGCTTTCTTT CASSSTGGWSTEAFF TRBJ1-1 TRBV28 . TRBD1
TGTGCCATCAGTGAGCCAACTCCGGACAGGGGGGGGACAGATACGCAGTATTTT CAISEPTPDRGGTDTQYF TRBJ2-3 TRBV10-3 . TRBD1
TGTGCCATCAGCCGAGACAGGGGAGGGGGTCAGCCCCAGCATTTT CAISRDRGGGQPQHF TRBJ1-5 TRBV10-3 . TRBD1
TGTGCCAGCAGTCGAACAGGGAACACTGAAGCTTTCTTT CASSRTGNTEAFF TRBJ1-1 TRBV25-1 few .
TGTGCCAGCAGTTACAGCAGGGGGTACGAGCAGTACTTC CASSYSRGYEQYF TRBJ2-7 TRBV6-5 . TRBD1
TGTGCCAGCTCACCGGGCAGTCCCTACGAGCAGTACTTC CASSPGSPYEQYF TRBJ2-7 TRBV18 . .
TGTGCCAGCAGTTACTCGGGCGGGAGGGCCCTCAATGAGCAGTTCTTC CASSYSGGRALNEQFF TRBJ2-1 TRBV6-2/TRBV6-3 . TRBD2
TGTGCCAGCAGCTTAGGGGACACATTAGGCCTAAAAGTGCAGTACTTC CASSLGDTLGLKVQYF TRBJ2-7 TRBV7-2 few .
TGTGCCAGCAGCTCCGCCGGGGCGGGAGGTACCTACGAGCAGTACTTC CASSSAGAGGTYEQYF TRBJ2-7 TRBV11-1 . TRBD2